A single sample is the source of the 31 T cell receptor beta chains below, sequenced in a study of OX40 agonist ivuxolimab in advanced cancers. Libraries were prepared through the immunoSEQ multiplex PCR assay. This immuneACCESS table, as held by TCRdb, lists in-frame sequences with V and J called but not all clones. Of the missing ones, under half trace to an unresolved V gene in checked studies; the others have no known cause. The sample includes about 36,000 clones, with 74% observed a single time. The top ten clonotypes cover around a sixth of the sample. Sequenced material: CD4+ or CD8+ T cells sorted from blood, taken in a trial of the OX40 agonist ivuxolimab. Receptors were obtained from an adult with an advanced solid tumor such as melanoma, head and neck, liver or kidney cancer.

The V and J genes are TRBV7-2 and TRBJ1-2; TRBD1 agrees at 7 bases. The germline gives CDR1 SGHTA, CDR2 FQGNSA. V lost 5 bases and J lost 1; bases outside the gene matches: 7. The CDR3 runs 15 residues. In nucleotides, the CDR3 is TGTGCCAGCAGCCCCGACAGGGCGTATAACTATGGCTACACCTTC. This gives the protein CASSPDRAYNYGYTF.

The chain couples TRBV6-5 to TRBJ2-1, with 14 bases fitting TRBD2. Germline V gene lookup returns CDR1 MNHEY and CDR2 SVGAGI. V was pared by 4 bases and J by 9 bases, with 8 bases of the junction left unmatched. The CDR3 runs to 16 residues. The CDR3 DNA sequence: TGTGCCAGCAGTTCCGGACTAGCGGGGGGCCAGGGTGAGCAGTTCTTC. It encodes CASSSGLAGGQGEQFF.

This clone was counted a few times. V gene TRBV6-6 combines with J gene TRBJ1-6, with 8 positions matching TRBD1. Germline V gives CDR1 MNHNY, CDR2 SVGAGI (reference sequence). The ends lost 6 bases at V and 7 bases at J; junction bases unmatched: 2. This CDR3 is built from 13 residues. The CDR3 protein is CASRRTGNSPLHF. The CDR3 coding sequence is TGTGCCAGCAGAAGGACAGGGAATTCACCCCTCCACTTT.

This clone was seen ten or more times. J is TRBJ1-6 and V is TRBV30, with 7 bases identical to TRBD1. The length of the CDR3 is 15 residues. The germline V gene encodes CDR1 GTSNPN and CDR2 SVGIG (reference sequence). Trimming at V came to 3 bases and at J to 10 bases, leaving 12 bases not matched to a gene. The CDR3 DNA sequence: TGTGCCTGGAGCCGACAGGGAAGATCTTGGTCACCCCTCCACTTT. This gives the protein CAWSRQGRSWSPLHF.

The chain's CDR3 is CAWEPGLKASPLHF. The CDR3 nucleotides read TGTGCCTGGGAACCGGGACTGAAAGCATCACCCCTCCACTTT. This chain links TRBV30 with TRBJ1-6, with a possible D match to TRBD1 (5 bases). Germline V lookup: CDR1 GTSNPN, CDR2 SVGIG (reference sequence). With 5 bases removed from V and 10 bases from J, the gap between germline ends came to 18 bases. This CDR3 has 14 residues.

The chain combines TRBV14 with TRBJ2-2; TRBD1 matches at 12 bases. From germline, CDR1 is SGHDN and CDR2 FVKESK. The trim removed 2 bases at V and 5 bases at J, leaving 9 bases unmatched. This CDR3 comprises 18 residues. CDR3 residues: CASSQLWDRGLRTGELFF. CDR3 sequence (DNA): TGTGCCAGCAGCCAATTATGGGACAGGGGGCTTCGAACCGGGGAGCTGTTTTTT.

CDR3 in amino acids: CASSLGPGLVAKNIQYF. The CDR3 DNA is TGTGCCAGCAGCTTAGGGCCAGGCCTGGTAGCCAAAAACATTCAGTACTTC. The V and J genes are TRBV11-3 and TRBJ2-4; D is undetermined. Germline values: CDR1 SGHNT, CDR2 YENEEA. The length of the CDR3 is 17 residues. Trimming stripped 1 base from V and 0 bases from J, with 13 bases between.

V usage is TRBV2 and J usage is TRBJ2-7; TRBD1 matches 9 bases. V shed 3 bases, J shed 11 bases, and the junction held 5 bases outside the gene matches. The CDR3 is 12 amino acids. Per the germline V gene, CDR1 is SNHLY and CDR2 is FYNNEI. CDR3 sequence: CASSEGTGREYF. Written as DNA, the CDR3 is TGTGCCAGCAGTGAGGGGACAGGGAGGGAGTACTTC.

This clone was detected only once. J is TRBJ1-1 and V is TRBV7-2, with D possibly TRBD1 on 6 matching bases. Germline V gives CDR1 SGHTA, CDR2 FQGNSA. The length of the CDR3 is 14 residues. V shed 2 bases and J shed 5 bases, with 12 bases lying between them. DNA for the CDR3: TGTGCCAGCAGCTTACAGGGGCTACGTACTGAAGCTTTCTTT. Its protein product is CASSLQGLRTEAFF.

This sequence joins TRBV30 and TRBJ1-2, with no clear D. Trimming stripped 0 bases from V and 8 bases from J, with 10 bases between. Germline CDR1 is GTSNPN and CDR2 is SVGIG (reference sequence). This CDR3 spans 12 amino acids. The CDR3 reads CAWSVWEGGYTF. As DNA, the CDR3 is TGTGCCTGGAGTGTCTGGGAAGGCGGCTACACCTTC.

CDR3 amino acids: CASSLVPGGTEAFF. The DNA for the CDR3 is TGCGCCAGCAGCTTGGTACCAGGGGGGACTGAAGCTTTCTTT. The chain carries TRBV5-1 and TRBJ1-1; 7 bases map to TRBD1. V lost 0 bases and J lost 5; bases outside the gene matches: 4. This CDR3 has 14 amino acids. CDR1 is SGHRS and CDR2 is YFSETQ in the germline V gene.

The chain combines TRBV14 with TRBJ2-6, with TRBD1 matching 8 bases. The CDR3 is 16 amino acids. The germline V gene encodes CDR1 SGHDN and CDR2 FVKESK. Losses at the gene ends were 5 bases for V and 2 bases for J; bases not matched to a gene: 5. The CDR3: CASSAMTGAGANVLTF. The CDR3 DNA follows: TGTGCCAGCAGCGCTATGACAGGGGCTGGGGCCAACGTCCTGACTTTC. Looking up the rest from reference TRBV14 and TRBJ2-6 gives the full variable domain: EAGVTQFPSHSVIEKGQTVTLRCDPISGHDNLYWYRRVMGKEIKFLLHFVKESKQDESGMPNNRFLAERTGGTYSTLKVQPAELEDSGVYFCASSAMTGAGANVLTFGAGSRLTVL.

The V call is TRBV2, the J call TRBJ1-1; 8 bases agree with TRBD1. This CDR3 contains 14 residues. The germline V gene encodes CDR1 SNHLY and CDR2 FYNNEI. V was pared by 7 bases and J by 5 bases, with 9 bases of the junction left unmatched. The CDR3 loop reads CASIRGHRGTEAFF. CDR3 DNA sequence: TGTGCCAGCATCCGTGGCCACAGGGGGACTGAAGCTTTCTTT.

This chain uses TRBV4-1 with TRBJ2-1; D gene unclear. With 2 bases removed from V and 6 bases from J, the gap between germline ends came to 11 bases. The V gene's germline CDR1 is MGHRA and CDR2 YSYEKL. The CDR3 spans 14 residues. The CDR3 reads CASSQLRDSNEQFF. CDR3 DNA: TGCGCCAGCAGCCAATTAAGGGATTCCAATGAGCAGTTCTTC.

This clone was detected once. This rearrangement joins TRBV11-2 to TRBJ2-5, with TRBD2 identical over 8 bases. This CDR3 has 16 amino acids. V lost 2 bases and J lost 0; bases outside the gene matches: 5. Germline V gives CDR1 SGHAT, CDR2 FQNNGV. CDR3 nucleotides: TGTGCCAGCAGCTTAATCGCTAGCGGGTACCAAGAGACCCAGTACTTC. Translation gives CASSLIASGYQETQYF.

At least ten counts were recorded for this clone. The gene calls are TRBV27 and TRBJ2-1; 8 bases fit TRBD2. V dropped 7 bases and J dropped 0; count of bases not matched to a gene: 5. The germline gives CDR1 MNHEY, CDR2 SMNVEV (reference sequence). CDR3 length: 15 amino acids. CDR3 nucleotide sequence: TGTGCCAGCACCTCGGGGGGGGTCTCCTACAATGAGCAGTTCTTC. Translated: CASTSGGVSYNEQFF.

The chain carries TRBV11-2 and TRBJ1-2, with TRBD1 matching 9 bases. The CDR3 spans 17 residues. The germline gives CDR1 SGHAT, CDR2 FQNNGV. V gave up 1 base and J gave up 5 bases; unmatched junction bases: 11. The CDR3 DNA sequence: TGTGCCAGCAGCTTAGCCCCGGGACAGGGCGGAGGGTATGGCTACACCTTC. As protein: CASSLAPGQGGGYGYTF.

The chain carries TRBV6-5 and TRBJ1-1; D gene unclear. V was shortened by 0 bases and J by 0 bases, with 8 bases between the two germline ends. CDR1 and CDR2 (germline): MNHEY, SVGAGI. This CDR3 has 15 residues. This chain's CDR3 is CASSYSYTLNTEAFF. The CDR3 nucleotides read TGTGCCAGCAGTTACTCCTATACTCTGAACACTGAAGCTTTCTTT.

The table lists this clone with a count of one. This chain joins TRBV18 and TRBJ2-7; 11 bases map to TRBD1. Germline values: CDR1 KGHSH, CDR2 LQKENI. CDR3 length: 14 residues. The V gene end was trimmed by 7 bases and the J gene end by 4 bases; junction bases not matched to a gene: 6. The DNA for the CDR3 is TGTGCCAGCTTTCGGACAGGGGGCAGGTACGAGCAGTACTTC. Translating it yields CASFRTGGRYEQYF.

The CDR3 sequence is CASSIRWGNQPQHF. For the CDR3, the DNA is TGTGCCAGTAGTATCAGGTGGGGCAATCAGCCCCAGCATTTT. The genes are TRBV19 and TRBJ1-5; D call uncertain. V was shortened by 3 bases and J by 2 bases, with 8 bases between the two germline ends. The germline CDR1 and CDR2 sequences are LNHDA and SQIVND (reference sequence). This CDR3 region has 14 residues.

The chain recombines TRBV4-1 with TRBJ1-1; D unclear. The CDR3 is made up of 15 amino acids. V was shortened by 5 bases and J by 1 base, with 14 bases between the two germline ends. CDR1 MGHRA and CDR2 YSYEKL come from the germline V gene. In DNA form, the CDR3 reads TGCGCCAGCAGCACAACCCCCGGGTCGAACACTGAAGCTTTCTTT. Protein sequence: CASSTTPGSNTEAFF.

The CDR3 reads CASSEEFAGYPYEQYV. DNA of the CDR3: TGTGCCAGCAGTGAAGAGTTCGCGGGTTATCCCTACGAGCAGTACGTC. The chain uses TRBV6-1 and TRBJ2-7; tentative D call: TRBD2 (5 bases). The germline V and J ends were trimmed by 1 base and 2 bases, with 15 bases remaining between them. Germline values: CDR1 MNHNS, CDR2 SASEGT. The CDR3 runs to 16 residues.

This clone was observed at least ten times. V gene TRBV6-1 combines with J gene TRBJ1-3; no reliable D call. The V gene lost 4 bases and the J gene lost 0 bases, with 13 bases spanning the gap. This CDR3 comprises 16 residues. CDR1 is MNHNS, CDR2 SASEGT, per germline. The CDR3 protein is CASSAVRSGSGNTIYF. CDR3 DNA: TGTGCCAGCAGTGCTGTTAGGTCGGGCTCTGGAAACACCATATATTTT.

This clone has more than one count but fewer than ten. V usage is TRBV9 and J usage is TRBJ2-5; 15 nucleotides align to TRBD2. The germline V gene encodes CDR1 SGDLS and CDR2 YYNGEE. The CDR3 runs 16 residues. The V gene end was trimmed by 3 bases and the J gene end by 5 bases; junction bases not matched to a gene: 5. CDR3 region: CASSAGTSGGIETQYF. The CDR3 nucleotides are TGTGCCAGCAGCGCAGGGACTAGCGGGGGGATTGAGACCCAGTACTTC.

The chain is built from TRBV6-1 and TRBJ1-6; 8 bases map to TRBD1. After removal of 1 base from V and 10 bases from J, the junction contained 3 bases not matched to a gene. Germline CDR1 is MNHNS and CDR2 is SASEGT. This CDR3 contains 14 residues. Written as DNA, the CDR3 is TGTGCCAGCAGTGAAGGGGGGGACAGGTCACCCCTCCACTTT. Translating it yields CASSEGGDRSPLHF.

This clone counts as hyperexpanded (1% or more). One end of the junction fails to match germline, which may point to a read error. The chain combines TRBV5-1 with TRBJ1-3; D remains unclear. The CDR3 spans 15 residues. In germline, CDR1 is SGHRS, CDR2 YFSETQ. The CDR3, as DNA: TGCGCCAGCAGTTTGGACGGCCACTCTGGAAACACCATATATTTT. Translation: CASSLDGHSGNTIYF.

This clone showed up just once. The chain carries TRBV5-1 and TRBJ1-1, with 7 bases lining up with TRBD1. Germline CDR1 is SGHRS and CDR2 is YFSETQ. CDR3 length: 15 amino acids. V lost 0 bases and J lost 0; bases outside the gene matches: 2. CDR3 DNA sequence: TGCGCCAGCAGCTTGGCGGACAGGATGAACACTGAAGCTTTCTTT. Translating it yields CASSLADRMNTEAFF.

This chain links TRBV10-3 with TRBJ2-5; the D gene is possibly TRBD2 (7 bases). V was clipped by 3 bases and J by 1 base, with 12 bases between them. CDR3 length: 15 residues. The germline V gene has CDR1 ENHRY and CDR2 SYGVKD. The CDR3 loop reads CAISDGGLRQETQYF. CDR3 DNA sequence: TGTGCCATCAGTGACGGGGGGCTTCGCCAAGAGACCCAGTACTTC.

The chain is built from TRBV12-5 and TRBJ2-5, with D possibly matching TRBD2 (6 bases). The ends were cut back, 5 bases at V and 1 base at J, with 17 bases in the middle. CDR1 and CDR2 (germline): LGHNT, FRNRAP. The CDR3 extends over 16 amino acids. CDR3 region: CASGPTPGTPQETQYF. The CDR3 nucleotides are TGTGCTAGTGGTCCCACCCCCGGGACTCCCCAAGAGACCCAGTACTTC.

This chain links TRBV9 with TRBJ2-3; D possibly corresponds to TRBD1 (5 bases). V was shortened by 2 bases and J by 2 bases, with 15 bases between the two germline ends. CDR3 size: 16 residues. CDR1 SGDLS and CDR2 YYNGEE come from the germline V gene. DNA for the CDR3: TGTGCCAGCAGCGTGACAGCAAAGGGTTACACAGATACGCAGTATTTT. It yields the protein CASSVTAKGYTDTQYF. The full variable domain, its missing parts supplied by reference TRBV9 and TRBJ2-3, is DSGVTQTPKHLITATGQRVTLRCSPRSGDLSVYWYQQSLDQGLQFLIQYYNGEERAKGNILERFSAQQFPDLHSELNLSSLELGDSALYFCASSVTAKGYTDTQYFGPGTRLTVL.

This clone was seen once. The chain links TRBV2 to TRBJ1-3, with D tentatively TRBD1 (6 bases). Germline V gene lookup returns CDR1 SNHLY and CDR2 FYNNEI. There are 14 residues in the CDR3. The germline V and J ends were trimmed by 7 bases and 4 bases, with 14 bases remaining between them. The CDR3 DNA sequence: TGTGCCAGCACCGAGGGGGATGTCGGAAACACCATATATTTT. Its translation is CASTEGDVGNTIYF.